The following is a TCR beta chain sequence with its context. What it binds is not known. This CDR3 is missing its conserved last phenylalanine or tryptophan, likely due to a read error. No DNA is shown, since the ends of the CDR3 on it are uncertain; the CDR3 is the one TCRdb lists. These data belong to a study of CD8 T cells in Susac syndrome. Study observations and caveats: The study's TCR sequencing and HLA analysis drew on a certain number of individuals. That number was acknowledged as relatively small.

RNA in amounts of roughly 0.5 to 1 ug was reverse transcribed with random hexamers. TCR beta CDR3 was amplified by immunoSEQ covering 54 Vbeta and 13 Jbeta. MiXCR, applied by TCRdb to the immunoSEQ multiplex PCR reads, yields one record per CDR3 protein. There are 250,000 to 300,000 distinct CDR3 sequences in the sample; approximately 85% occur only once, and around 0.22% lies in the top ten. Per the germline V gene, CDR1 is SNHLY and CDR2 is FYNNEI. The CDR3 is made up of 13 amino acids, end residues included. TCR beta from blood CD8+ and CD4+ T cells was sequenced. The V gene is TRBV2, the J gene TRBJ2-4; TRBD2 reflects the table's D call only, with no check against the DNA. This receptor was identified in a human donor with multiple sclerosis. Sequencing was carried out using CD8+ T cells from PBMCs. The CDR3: CASSDYGTSNFVL.